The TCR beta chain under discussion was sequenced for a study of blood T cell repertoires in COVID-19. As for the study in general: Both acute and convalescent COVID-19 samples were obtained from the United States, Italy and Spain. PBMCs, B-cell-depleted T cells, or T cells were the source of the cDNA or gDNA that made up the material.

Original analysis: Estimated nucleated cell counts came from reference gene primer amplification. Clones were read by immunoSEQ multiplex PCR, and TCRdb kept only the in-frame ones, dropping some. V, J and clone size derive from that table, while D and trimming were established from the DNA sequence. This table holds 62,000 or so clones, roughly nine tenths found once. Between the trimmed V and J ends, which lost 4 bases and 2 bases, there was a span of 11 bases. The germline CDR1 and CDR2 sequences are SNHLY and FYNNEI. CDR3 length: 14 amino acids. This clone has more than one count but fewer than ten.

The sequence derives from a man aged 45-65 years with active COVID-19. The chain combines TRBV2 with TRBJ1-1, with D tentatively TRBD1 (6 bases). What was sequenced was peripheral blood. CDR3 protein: CASSVAGVNTEAFF. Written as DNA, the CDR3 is TGTGCCAGCAGTGTGGCAGGGGTCAACACTGAAGCTTTCTTT.